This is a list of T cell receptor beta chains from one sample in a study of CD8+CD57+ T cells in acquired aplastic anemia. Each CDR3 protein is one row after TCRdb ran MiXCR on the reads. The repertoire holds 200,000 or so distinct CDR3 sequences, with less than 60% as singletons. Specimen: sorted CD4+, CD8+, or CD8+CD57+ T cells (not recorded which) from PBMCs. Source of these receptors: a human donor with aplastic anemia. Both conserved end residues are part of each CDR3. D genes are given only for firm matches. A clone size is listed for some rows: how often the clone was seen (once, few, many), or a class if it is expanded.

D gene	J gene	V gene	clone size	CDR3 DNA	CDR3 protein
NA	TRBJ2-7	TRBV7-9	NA	TGTGCCAGCAGCTCCCTTACTAGCTCCTACGAGCAGTACTTC	CASSSLTSSYEQYF
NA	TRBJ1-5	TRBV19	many	TGTGCCAGTAGTATAGTAGATAGGGTTAAGCAGCCCCAGCATTTT	CASSIVDRVKQPQHF
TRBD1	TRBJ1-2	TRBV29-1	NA	TGCAGCCAGACAGGGTGGAATGGCTACACCTTC	CSQTGWNGYTF
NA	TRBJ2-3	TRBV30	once	TGTGCCTGGAGTGTCGCCGCTTATAGCACAGATACGCAGTATTTT	CAWSVAAYSTDTQYF
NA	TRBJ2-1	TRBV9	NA	TGTGCCAGCAGCGTAGGCCAGGGAAGACAAGAGAATGAGCAGTTCTTC	CASSVGQGRQENEQFF
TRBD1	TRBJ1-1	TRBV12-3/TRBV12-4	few	TGTGCCAGCAATATGAGGACAGGGCGGACTGATGAAGCTTTCTTT	CASNMRTGRTDEAFF
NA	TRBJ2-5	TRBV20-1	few	TGCAGTGCTCGGAGCCAGCGTACGGTTGGGGAGACCCAGTACTTC	CSARSQRTVGETQYF
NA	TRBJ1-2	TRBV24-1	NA	TGTGCCACCAGTGGCCCGGACGGCTACACCTTC	CATSGPDGYTF
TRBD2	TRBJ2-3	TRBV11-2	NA	TGTGCCAGCAGCTTGGTTAGCGGGAGCCCCCCGGATACGCAGTATTTT	CASSLVSGSPPDTQYF
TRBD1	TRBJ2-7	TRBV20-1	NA	TGCAGTGCTACGCGACAGGGCGTCAACGAGCAGTACTTC	CSATRQGVNEQYF
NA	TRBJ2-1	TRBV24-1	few	TGTGCCACCAGTAATCTGGGAGGCAATGAGCAGTTCTTC	CATSNLGGNEQFF
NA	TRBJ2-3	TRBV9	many	TGTGCCAGCAGCGTACTAGACTCCCTTAGCACAGATACGCAGTATTTT	CASSVLDSLSTDTQYF
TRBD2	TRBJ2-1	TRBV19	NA	TGTGCCAGTAGTGCCCTCGGACTAGCGGGGGGATCCCTCTCCTACAATGAGCAGTTCTTC	CASSALGLAGGSLSYNEQFF
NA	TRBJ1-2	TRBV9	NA	TGTGCCAGCCCCCCTATGGTCTATGGCTACACCTTC	CASPPMVYGYTF
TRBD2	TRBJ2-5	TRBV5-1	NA	TGCGCCAGCAGTGGGACTAGCGGTCCGGAGACCCAGTACTTC	CASSGTSGPETQYF
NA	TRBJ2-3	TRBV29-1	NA	TGCAGCGTTCACAGCCCTAGCACAGATACGCAGTATTTT	CSVHSPSTDTQYF
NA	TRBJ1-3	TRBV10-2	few	TGCGCCAGCAGTGCAGTTGGAAACACCATATATTTT	CASSAVGNTIYF
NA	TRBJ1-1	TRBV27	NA	TGTGCCAGCAGTTTATCCGAAGGACAGTTGAACACTGAAGCTTTCTTT	CASSLSEGQLNTEAFF
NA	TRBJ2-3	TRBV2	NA	TGTGCCACCCGTGTAGGGGGTATCACAGATACGCAGTATTTC	CATRVGGITDTQYF
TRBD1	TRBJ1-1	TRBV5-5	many	TGTGCCAGCAGCATCAGGGGGCTTGGAGGAATGAACACTGAAGCTTTCTTT	CASSIRGLGGMNTEAFF
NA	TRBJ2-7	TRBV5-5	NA	TGTGCCAGCAGCTTGGTCGGTAGCGGACCCTACGAGCAGTACTTC	CASSLVGSGPYEQYF
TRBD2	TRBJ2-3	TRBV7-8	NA	TGTGCCAGCAGTAGTTGGGGACTAGCGGGAGACGGAGATACGCAGTATTTT	CASSSWGLAGDGDTQYF